The 7 T cell receptor beta chains given below trace back to one sample, sequenced in a study of T cell changes during pregnancy in multiple sclerosis. TCRdb's table, derived via immunoSEQ multiplex PCR, lists solely in-frame clones and lacks some. Here the sample spans some 21,000 clones, 70% to 90% being singletons. The sequencing used CD8+ T cells from peripheral blood mononuclear cells, collected in the second trimester of pregnancy. These TCRs come from a female donor in good health, enrolled as a control in a pregnancy study.

V and J are TRBV19 and TRBJ2-5; D unclear. V was cut by 5 bases and J by 1 base, with 2 bases left in between. This CDR3 comprises 11 residues. Germline V lookup: CDR1 LNHDA, CDR2 SQIVND (reference sequence). This CDR3 reads CASSLQETQYF. The CDR3 region has the DNA TGTGCCAGTAGTCTCCAAGAGACCCAGTACTTC.

This chain joins TRBV27 and TRBJ1-2; the match to TRBD1 covers 8 bases. The J segment lost 6 bases and the V segment lost 2 bases, leaving 8 bases of the junction unmatched. The CDR3 covers 15 residues. Germline CDR1 reads MNHEY; CDR2 reads SMNVEV (reference sequence). CDR3 in DNA: TGTGCCAGCAGTTTAATGGGGACAGGAAGGGATGGCTACACCTTC. As protein: CASSLMGTGRDGYTF.

The chain is built from TRBV28 and TRBJ1-1; D perhaps matches TRBD1 (5 bases). Trimming left V 5 bases short and J 4 bases short, with 11 bases between. There are 13 residues in the CDR3. Germline lookup yields CDR1 MDHEN and CDR2 SYDVKM. CDR3 region: CASSPTDFTEAFF. The CDR3 DNA sequence: TGTGCCAGCAGTCCGACAGATTTCACTGAAGCTTTCTTT.

V usage is TRBV30 and J usage is TRBJ2-1; 10 nucleotides line up with TRBD2. The germline V gene encodes CDR1 GTSNPN and CDR2 SVGIG (reference sequence). V dropped 2 bases and J dropped 3; count of bases not matched to a gene: 10. This CDR3 is 17 amino acids long. In DNA form, the CDR3 reads TGTGCCTGGAGTTGGAGCGGGAGGGCAAAGTACTACAATGAGCAGTTCTTC. Translation: CAWSWSGRAKYYNEQFF.

This rearrangement joins TRBV27 to TRBJ2-7, with 8 bases matching TRBD2. V lost 7 bases, J lost 4 bases, and 15 bases stayed unmatched. CDR3 length: 16 amino acids. Germline-derived CDR1 and CDR2 are MNHEY and SMNVEV (reference sequence). The CDR3 DNA sequence: TGTGCCAGCACCAATAGCGGGACCGGAAAAGGGTACGAGCAGTACTTC. Encoded protein: CASTNSGTGKGYEQYF.

The chain is built from TRBV25-1 and TRBJ2-7; 9 nucleotides align to TRBD2. J was trimmed by 2 bases and V by 5 bases; bases with no gene match: 4. The CDR3 loop spans 14 amino acids. The germline V gene encodes CDR1 MGHDK and CDR2 SYGVNS. In nucleotides, the CDR3 is TGTGCCAGCAGTCCTAGCGGGGTACCCTACGAGCAGTACTTC. Its translation: CASSPSGVPYEQYF.

This clone was recorded only once. V usage is TRBV15 and J usage is TRBJ2-3, with TRBD2 matching over 10 bases. The trim removed 4 bases at V and 1 base at J, leaving 2 bases unmatched. The CDR3 runs 15 residues. Germline V gene sequence: CDR1 LNHNV, CDR2 YYDKDF (reference sequence). This CDR3 is CATSIGLAGTDTQYF. The CDR3 nucleotides read TGTGCCACCAGCATCGGACTAGCGGGCACAGATACGCAGTATTTT. The variable domain in full, with the rest retrieved from reference TRBV15 and TRBJ2-3, is DAMVIQNPRYQVTQFGKPVTLSCSQTLNHNVMYWYQQKSSQAPKLLFHYYDKDFNNEADTPDNFQSRRPNTSFCFLDIRSPGLGDTAMYLCATSIGLAGTDTQYFGPGTRLTVL.